This T cell receptor (beta chain) originates from a study of blood T cells in healthy people across ages. A sample-barcoded 5' primer and a J-beta primer mix were used in a second PCR of roughly 7 to 11 cycles. Tags on each cDNA molecule came from a template-switch adaptor with 12 random nucleotides. Any given sample supplied a minimum of 3 million CDR3-containing paired-end reads. TCRdb fed the 5' RACE reads into MiXCR, producing one record per CDR3 protein. The sample has about 580,000 distinct CDR3 sequences, around half seen once. The length of the CDR3 is 17 residues. The V end was cut by 6 bases, the J end by 4 bases, with 24 bases between. Peripheral blood samples of around 11 milliliters were drawn from each donor. In each sample, at least 6 million PBMCs were isolated.

The sample taken for sequencing was blood. This receptor was taken from an older man in good health. This chain links TRBV12-3 or TRBV12-4 with TRBJ1-2; maybe TRBD1 (6 bases). The CDR3 DNA follows: TGTGCCAGCAGCCCCTCGAGTGGCAGGACAGCTACCTATGGCTACACCTTC. As protein: CASSPSSGRTATYGYTF.